This entry features one T cell receptor (beta chain) sequence. This clonotype was detected once. Its recognized antigen is unknown. Per-base quality was not reported, and no clone a single base away is much larger than it. Just one read gives weak support. Trimming removed 6 bases from V and 9 bases from J; the gene matches leave 9 bases unexplained. The CDR3, from cysteine to phenylalanine, totals 15 residues. Here the CDR3 DNA is all that survives: 45 bases in frame from base 1. This sample is part of a study of T cells in Graves' hyperthyroidism and ophthalmopathy (dated by TCRdb to between 2018 and 2021). About the full investigation: Peripheral blood was sampled at the time of initial diagnosis, prior to any treatment. For training and testing, the 80 to 100 patients in the discovery cohort were randomly divided in a 7:3 ratio. The study also compared thyroid tissue and blood T-cell repertoires from roughly 6 Graves' hyperthyroidism patients. Whether ophthalmopathy could be predicted prospectively was tested in an independent validation cohort made up of fewer than 20 hyperthyroidism patients plus 17 patients who later progressed to ophthalmopathy. TCR Vbeta CDR3 sequencing of around 130 peripheral blood samples (under 45 ophthalmopathy, 75 or so hyperthyroidism and approximately 17 progressor patients) is reported in the paper. TCR V-J signatures able to tell the groups apart were searched for in a discovery cohort of about a hundred patients, of whom over 40 had Graves' ophthalmopathy and about 60 had stable Graves' hyperthyroidism. After sampling, hyperthyroidism patients received methimazole starting at 30 mg daily, and ophthalmopathy patients received high-dose intravenous methylprednisolone.

What the research found in general, with its limitations: No statistical method was used to set the sample size in advance, and investigators knew the group allocation. A 13 V-J signature model separated ophthalmopathy from stable hyperthyroidism, with nearly 90% sensitivity and 81.08% specificity in cross-validation and 80%/75% in testing. Blood samples also contained most of the expanded thyroid clonotypes (frequency above 0.001), which suggests that blood repertoires may reflect thyroid immune responses. In validation, the model predicted progression to ophthalmopathy with approximately 70% sensitivity and 72% to 85% specificity, a median of around 6.6 months before onset.

The TCR beta CDR3 regions were amplified from the RNA transcripts. The TCR CDR3 was subjected to a first round of RT-PCR using the HTBI primer set and the Qiagen OneStep RT-PCR kit. A second multiplex PCR round built the libraries, followed by size selection and purification. Libraries were sequenced paired-end with 100 bp reads on an Illumina HiSeq2000. As for the authors' bioinformatics: Raw data were processed with SOAPnuke, discarding reads with adapters, uncalled bases, mean Phred below 15, or no exact constant-primer or identifier match. High-quality paired reads were merged using COPE v1.2.5, and each unique nucleotide sequence was defined as a clonotype. Clonotypes were aligned to IMGT TRBV, TRBD and TRBJ reference segments using MiTCR v1.1. The analysis included only V-J combinations with a frequency above 0.0001, which together covered more than 99% of the repertoires. A TCS score was defined as the ratio of F50 (clonal expansion) to E x V (chaos), with BLOSUM62-based TCRdist applied between CDR3 peptides within each V-J. Welch's t-statistics and random forest reduced roughly 540 V-J features to 10 to 15, which were used in a naive Bayes classifier (R e1071). TCRdb cleaned the public reads at Q25 with fastp, built clones with MiXCR and kept in-frame beta chains. Rows merge per CDR3 protein into single entries with the most common DNA and genes. TCRdb, rather than the study authors, made the V and J calls. Within this sample are approximately 600,000 distinct CDR3 sequences, with approximately 14% of them counted one time only. The ten biggest clones cover roughly 6.2% of the sample.

Hyperthyroidism patients were newly diagnosed, with disease duration under 2 months, and aged 18 to 65 years. The study excluded patients with uncontrolled infections, other autoimmune diseases, pregnancy or lactation. Diagnoses were established on the basis of clinical symptoms, serum thyroxine and TRAb, thyroid ultrasound, and orbital computed tomography. Blood from progressor patients was collected at the time of first diagnosis with hyperthyroidism, before any ophthalmopathy symptoms had appeared. PBMCs were separated from approximately 10 ml of fresh peripheral blood using Ficoll-Paque density gradient centrifugation. Progressor patients were defined as those initially diagnosed with Graves' hyperthyroidism in whom ophthalmopathy developed during follow-up. Total RNA was extracted with Trizol reagent, and quality was checked on an Agilent 2100 Bioanalyzer.

Material for sequencing was blood. This receptor was identified in a woman under 40 with Graves' hyperthyroidism that later progressed to Graves' ophthalmopathy. The chain is made from TRBV12-3 or TRBV12-4 and TRBJ1-6; TRBD1 agrees with 9 junctional bases. The nucleotide sequence is given as TGTGCCAGCAGCGGGTTGGGACAGGGTGCTTCACCCCTCCACTTT. Translated, this is CASSGLGQGASPLHF.